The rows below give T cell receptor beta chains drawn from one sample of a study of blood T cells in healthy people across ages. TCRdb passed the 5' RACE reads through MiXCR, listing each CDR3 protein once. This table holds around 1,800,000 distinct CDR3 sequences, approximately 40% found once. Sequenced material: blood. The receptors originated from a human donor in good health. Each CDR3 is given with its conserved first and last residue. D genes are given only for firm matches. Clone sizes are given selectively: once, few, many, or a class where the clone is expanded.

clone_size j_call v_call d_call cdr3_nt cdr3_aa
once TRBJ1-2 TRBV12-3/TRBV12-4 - TGTGCCAGCAGTCCCTGGGGGGAAGACTATGGCTACACCTTC CASSPWGEDYGYTF
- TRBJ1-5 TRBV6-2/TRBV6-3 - TGTGCCAGCAGTTCACGACAGTTCTTAAATCAGCCCCAGCATTTT CASSSRQFLNQPQHF
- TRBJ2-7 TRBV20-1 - TGCAGTGCTAAAAGGGTTTCAATACAAGCGGAATCCTACGAGCAGTACTTC CSAKRVSIQAESYEQYF
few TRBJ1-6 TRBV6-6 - TGTGCCAGCAGTTACCAGGGTGTAGATTCACCCCTCCACTTT CASSYQGVDSPLHF
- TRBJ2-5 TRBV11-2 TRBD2 TGTGCCAGCAGCTTAGATCGGAGGGCTAGCGGGGTTGAGACCCAGTACTTC CASSLDRRASGVETQYF
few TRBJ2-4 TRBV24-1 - TGTGCCACCAGTGATTGGGACATTCAGTACTTC CATSDWDIQYF
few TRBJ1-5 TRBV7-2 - TGTGCCAGCAGCTACCAGACAGATCAGCCCCAGCATTTT CASSYQTDQPQHF
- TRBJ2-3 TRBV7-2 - TGTGCCAGCATCAAGCCAAACCCTAGCACAGATACGCAGTATTTT CASIKPNPSTDTQYF
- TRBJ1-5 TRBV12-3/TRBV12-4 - TGTGCCAGCAGTTTTTCTGCGGGGCCCAATCAGCCCCAGCATTTT CASSFSAGPNQPQHF
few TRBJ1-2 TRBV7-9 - TGTGCCAGCTTCAGGGTAAACACTAACTATGGCTACACCTTC CASFRVNTNYGYTF
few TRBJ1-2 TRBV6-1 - TGTGCCAGCAGTGTTGGACCGGCTGGTTTCTACACCTTC CASSVGPAGFYTF
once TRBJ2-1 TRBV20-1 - TGCAGTGCTAGTAAGTCCAATGAGCAGTTCTTC CSASKSNEQFF
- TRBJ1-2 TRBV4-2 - TGTGCCAGCAGCCAAGAGTCCAGGGGTCCAAGCGGCTACACCTTC CASSQESRGPSGYTF
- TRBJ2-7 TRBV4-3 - TGCGCCAGCAGCCAAGACACGGGGCCGAGCTCCTACGAGCAGTACTTC CASSQDTGPSSYEQYF
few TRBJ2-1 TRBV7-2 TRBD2 TGTGCCAGCAGCTTTTCAGCGGGGCCCCCCTACAATGAGCAGTTCTTC CASSFSAGPPYNEQFF
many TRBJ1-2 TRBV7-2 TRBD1 TGTGCCAGCAGCTTGGGACAGTTAGACTATGGCTACACCTTC CASSLGQLDYGYTF
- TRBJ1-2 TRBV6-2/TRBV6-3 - TGTGCCAGCAGGGCAACGTTTCTTGGCTACACCTTC CASRATFLGYTF
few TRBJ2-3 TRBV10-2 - TGCGCCAGTAGTGAGTCATGGCAGGGCTGGGGGACAGATACGCAGTATTTT CASSESWQGWGTDTQYF
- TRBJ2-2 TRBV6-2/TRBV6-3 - TGTGCCAGCAGTTGGACTCTAGACACCGGGGAGCTGTTTTTT CASSWTLDTGELFF
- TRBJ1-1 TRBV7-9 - TGTGCCAGCAGCTTAGCAGGGCAGGTTGATGAAGCTTTCTTT CASSLAGQVDEAFF
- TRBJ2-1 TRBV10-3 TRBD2 TGTGCCATCAGTATCAGCGGGGGCGGCAATGAGCAGTTCTTC CAISISGGGNEQFF
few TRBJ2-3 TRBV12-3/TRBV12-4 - TGTGCCAGCAGTTTCAGGGGAGCAGATACGCAGTATTTT CASSFRGADTQYF
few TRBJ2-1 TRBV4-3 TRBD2 TGCGCCAGCAGCCAAGCCCGGGGACTAGCGGGGGGGCCGTATCACCTCAATGAGCAGTTCTTC CASSQARGLAGGPYHLNEQFF
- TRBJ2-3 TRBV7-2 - TGTGCCAGCAGCACGCTCAGGGGTGATACGCAGTATTTT CASSTLRGDTQYF
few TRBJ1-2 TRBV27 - TGTGCCAGCAGTTTACTAAATCAAGGTGGCTACACCTTC CASSLLNQGGYTF
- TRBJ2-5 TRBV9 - TGTGCCAGCAGCGTAGGTGAAGGTAGTACTCAAGAGACCCAGTACTTC CASSVGEGSTQETQYF
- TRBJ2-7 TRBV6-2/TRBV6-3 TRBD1 TGTGCCACCGGGACAGGGGGCCACGAGCAGTACTTC CATGTGGHEQYF
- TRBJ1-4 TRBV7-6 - TGTGCCAGCAGCTTATATCGGGCTGAAAAACTGTTTTTT CASSLYRAEKLFF
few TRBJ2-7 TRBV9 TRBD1 TGTGCCAGCAGCGTAGATGACAGGGGATGGGGCGAGCAGTACTTC CASSVDDRGWGEQYF
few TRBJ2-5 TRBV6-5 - TGTGCCAGCTCCCGGGAGCGGGCCCACCAAGAGACCCAGTACTTC CASSRERAHQETQYF
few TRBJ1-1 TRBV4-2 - TGTGCCAGCAGCCAAGAACGGGGAGACGCCCGAAAAGCTTTCTTT CASSQERGDARKAFF
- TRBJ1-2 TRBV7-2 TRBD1 TGTGCCAGCAGCTCGAGGCAGGGGGCCAATATAAACTATGGCTACACCTTC CASSSRQGANINYGYTF
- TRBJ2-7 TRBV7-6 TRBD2 TGTGCCAGCAGTCCAACTCCGGGAGCGGGGGGACCAAGCTCCTACGAGCAGTACTTC CASSPTPGAGGPSSYEQYF
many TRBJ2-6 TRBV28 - TGTGCCAGCAGTTTTAGAGTAGCTGGGGCCAACGTCCTGACTTTC CASSFRVAGANVLTF
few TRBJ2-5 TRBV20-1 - TGCAGTGCTAGAAGTACGGGGGTCTCGTACCAAGAGACCCAGTACTTC CSARSTGVSYQETQYF